The 15 T cell receptor beta chains reported below all come from one sample, sequenced in a study of technical replicates of blood from four donors. Method: immunoSEQ multiplex PCR; TCRdb's copy keeps in-frame clones and lacks some. The table lists about 48,000 clones, roughly nine tenths of them singletons. The source material was PBMCs. All receptors derive from a human donor in good health. Some clones in this sample may be carry-over from other donors' samples.

The rearrangement links TRBV9 to TRBJ1-4, with D maybe TRBD1 (5 bases). The CDR3 loop spans 16 amino acids. Per germline, CDR1 SGDLS and CDR2 YYNGEE. Trimming stripped 0 bases from V and 7 bases from J, with 16 bases between. This CDR3 is CASSVGDAGGGEKLFF. The CDR3 DNA sequence: TGTGCCAGCAGCGTAGGGGACGCCGGGGGGGGTGAAAAACTGTTTTTT.

This sequence joins TRBV4-3 and TRBJ1-1; TRBD1 aligns across 8 bases. Per germline, CDR1 LGHNA and CDR2 YSLEER. The ends lost 0 bases at V and 0 bases at J; junction bases unmatched: 6. The CDR3 totals 17 residues. The CDR3 is CASSQDLSGGMNTEAFF. The CDR3 region has the DNA TGCGCCAGCAGCCAAGACCTTTCAGGGGGCATGAACACTGAAGCTTTCTTT.

The V call is TRBV30, the J call TRBJ1-5, with 7 bases lining up with TRBD1. CDR1 is GTSNPN and CDR2 is SVGIG in the germline V gene (reference sequence). CDR3 length: 14 amino acids. J gave up 7 bases and V 0 bases, and 6 bases lay outside the gene matches. CDR3 bases: TGTGCCTGGAGTGTAGGGGGCGCGGGACAGCCCCAGCATTTT. It is translated as CAWSVGGAGQPQHF.

This clone was counted a single time. Here the CDR3 reads CASRTQETQYF. The CDR3 nucleotides read TGTGCCAGCAGAACACAAGAGACCCAGTACTTC. V gene TRBV28 combines with J gene TRBJ2-5; D gene unclear. Germline lookup yields CDR1 MDHEN and CDR2 SYDVKM. CDR3 size: 11 residues. V gave up 6 bases and J gave up 2 bases, with 4 bases separating them.

The chain couples TRBV9 to TRBJ1-3, with no clear D. The germline CDR1 and CDR2 sequences are SGDLS and YYNGEE. Trimming took off 0 bases at V and 4 bases at J, with 17 bases between the two ends. This CDR3 comprises 17 residues. CDR3 DNA sequence: TGTGCCAGCAGCGTAGTAGACAATCCCTGGCCCGGAAACACCATATATTTT. Translated, it gives CASSVVDNPWPGNTIYF.

The chain joins TRBV25-1 to TRBJ2-1, with D unclear. The germline gives CDR1 MGHDK, CDR2 SYGVNS. The CDR3 runs 11 residues. Trimming pared 4 bases from V and 6 bases from J, leaving 4 bases between. In DNA, the CDR3 is TGTGCCAGCAGTGGAGGCAATGAGCAGTTCTTC. Translating gives CASSGGNEQFF.

With respect to this clone: Germline and junction disagree at one end, which may indicate a read error. The V and J genes are TRBV10-3 and TRBJ1-2, with D perhaps matching TRBD1 (5 bases). Germline lookup yields CDR1 ENHRY and CDR2 SYGVKD. The CDR3 is made up of 13 amino acids. The CDR3 here is CAIRADTSRGYTF. In nucleotides, the CDR3 is TGTGCAATCAGGGCGGATACGTCTCGGGGCTACACCTTC.

In the case of this clone: Relative to the germline gene, one junction end is altered; a read error may explain this. The J gene is TRBJ1-2, the V gene TRBV11-3; TRBD1 matches 9 bases. This CDR3 is 19 amino acids long. The germline V gene has CDR1 SGHNT and CDR2 YENEEA. CDR3 region: CASSVDGMAQGAEDYGYTF. The CDR3 DNA reads TGTGCCAGCAGCGTAGATGGGATGGCACAGGGGGCAGAAGACTATGGCTACACCTTC.

The chain carries TRBV5-1 and TRBJ1-6; TRBD1 matches 7 bases. The CDR3 consists of 14 residues. Germline trimming cut 7 bases from V and 2 bases from J; bases unmatched to any gene: 3. Looked up from germline, CDR1 is SGHRS and CDR2 is YFSETQ. CDR3 DNA: TGCGCCAGCTCCACAGGGGCCTATAATTCACCCCTCCACTTT. Its protein product is CASSTGAYNSPLHF.

The chain carries TRBV14 and TRBJ1-2; no clear D. The germline gives CDR1 SGHDN, CDR2 FVKESK. This CDR3 has 15 residues. Deletions cut 4 bases from V and 3 bases from J, with 15 bases between. The CDR3 nucleotides are TGTGCCAGCAGCCCTAGGTTTGCGGGTTACTATGGCTACACCTTC. Residues: CASSPRFAGYYGYTF.

CDR3 in DNA: TGTGCCAGCAGTGAATTCACGGCCGGGTACGAGCAGTACTTC. Translated, it gives CASSEFTAGYEQYF. The J gene is TRBJ2-7, the V gene TRBV2; D not resolved. Per the germline V gene, CDR1 is SNHLY and CDR2 is FYNNEI. The V and J ends lost 2 bases and 4 bases respectively, with 12 bases between them. The CDR3 covers 14 residues. Based on the CDR3 plus reference TRBV2 and TRBJ2-7, the full variable domain is EPEVTQTPSHQVTQMGQEVILRCVPISNHLYFYWYRQILGQKVEFLVSFYNNEISEKSEIFDDQFSVERPDGSNFTLKIRSTKLEDSAMYFCASSEFTAGYEQYFGPGTRLTVT.

Only one count was recorded for this clone. V usage is TRBV7-2 and J usage is TRBJ2-3; 10 bases are shared with TRBD2. The junction had 6 bases not matched to a gene; V was cut back by 5 bases and J by 1 base. Per germline, CDR1 SGHTA and CDR2 FQGNSA. The CDR3 has 16 amino acids. In DNA, the CDR3 is TGTGCCAGCAGCCTCTTAGCGGGGGGCCGCACAGATACGCAGTATTTT. Translated, it gives CASSLLAGGRTDTQYF.

This rearrangement joins TRBV7-3 to TRBJ2-1; 7 nucleotides line up with TRBD2. This CDR3 is built from 16 residues. The V gene's germline CDR1 is SGHTA and CDR2 FQGTGA. The ends lost 5 bases at V and 1 base at J; junction bases unmatched: 8. This chain's CDR3 is CASSGPGTKSYNEQFF. CDR3 coding DNA: TGTGCCAGCAGCGGCCCCGGGACTAAATCCTACAATGAGCAGTTCTTC. The whole variable domain, filled in from reference TRBV7-3 and TRBJ2-1, reads GAGVSQTPSNKVTEKGKYVELRCDPISGHTALYWYRQSLGQGPEFLIYFQGTGAADDSGLPNDRFFAVRPEGSVSTLKIQRTERGDSAVYLCASSGPGTKSYNEQFFGPGTRLTVL.

The chain couples TRBV6-5 to TRBJ1-2; TRBD1 is a possible D gene (6 bases). Germline V gene sequence: CDR1 MNHEY, CDR2 SVGAGI. V was clipped by 3 bases and J by 4 bases, with 15 bases between them. This CDR3 is 15 amino acids long. The CDR3 bases are TGTGCCAGCAGTTATGGCGGGGGGCGGGCCTATGGCTACACCTTC. Its protein product is CASSYGGGRAYGYTF.

The gene calls are TRBV27 and TRBJ2-7, with TRBD2 matching over 8 bases. CDR3 length: 14 residues. With 5 bases clipped from V and 5 bases from J, the junction kept 8 bases outside the gene matches. Germline CDR1 reads MNHEY; CDR2 reads SMNVEV (reference sequence). CDR3 sequence reads: CASSRLAPRDEQYF. The CDR3 bases are TGTGCCAGCAGTCGACTAGCGCCTAGGGACGAGCAGTACTTC.